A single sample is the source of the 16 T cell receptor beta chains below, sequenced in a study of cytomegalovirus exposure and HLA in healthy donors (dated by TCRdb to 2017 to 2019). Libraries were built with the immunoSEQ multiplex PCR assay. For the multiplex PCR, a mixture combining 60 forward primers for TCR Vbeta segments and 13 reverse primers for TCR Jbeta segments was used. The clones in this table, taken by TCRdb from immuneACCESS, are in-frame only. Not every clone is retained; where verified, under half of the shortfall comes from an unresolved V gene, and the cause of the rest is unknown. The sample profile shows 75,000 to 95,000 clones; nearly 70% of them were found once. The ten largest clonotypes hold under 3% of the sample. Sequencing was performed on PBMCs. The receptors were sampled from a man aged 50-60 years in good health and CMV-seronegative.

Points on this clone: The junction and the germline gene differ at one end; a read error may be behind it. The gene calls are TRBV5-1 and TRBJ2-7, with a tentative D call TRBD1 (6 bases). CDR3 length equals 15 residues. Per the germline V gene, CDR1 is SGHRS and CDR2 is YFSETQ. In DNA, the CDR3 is TGCGCCAGCAGCTTGATGGCAGGGGAAACCTACGAGCAGTATTTC. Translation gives CASSLMAGETYEQYF.

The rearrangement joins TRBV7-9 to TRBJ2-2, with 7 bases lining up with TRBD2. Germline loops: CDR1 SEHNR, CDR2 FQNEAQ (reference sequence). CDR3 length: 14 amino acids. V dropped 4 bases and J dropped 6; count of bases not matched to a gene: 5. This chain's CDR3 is CASSWLAVPGELFF. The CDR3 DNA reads TGTGCCAGCAGCTGGCTAGCGGTTCCCGGGGAGCTGTTTTTT.

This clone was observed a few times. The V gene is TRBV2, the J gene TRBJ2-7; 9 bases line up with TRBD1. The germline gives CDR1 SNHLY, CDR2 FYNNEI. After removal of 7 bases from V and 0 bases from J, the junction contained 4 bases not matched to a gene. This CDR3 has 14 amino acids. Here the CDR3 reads CASNAGQGSYEQYF. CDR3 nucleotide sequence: TGTGCCAGCAATGCGGGACAGGGCTCCTACGAGCAGTACTTC.

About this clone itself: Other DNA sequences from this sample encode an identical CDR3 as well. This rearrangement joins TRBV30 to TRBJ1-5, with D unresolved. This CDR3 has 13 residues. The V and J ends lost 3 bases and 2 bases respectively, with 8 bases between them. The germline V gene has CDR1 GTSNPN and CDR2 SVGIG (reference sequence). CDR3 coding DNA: TGTGCCTGGAGCACAACAGGCAATCAGCCCCAGCATTTT. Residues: CAWSTTGNQPQHF. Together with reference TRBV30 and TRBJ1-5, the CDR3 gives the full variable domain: SQTIHQWPATLVQPVGSPLSLECTVEGTSNPNLYWYRQAAGRGLQLLFYSVGIGQISSEVPQNLSASRPQDRQFILSSKKLLLSDSGFYLCAWSTTGNQPQHFGDGTRLSIL.

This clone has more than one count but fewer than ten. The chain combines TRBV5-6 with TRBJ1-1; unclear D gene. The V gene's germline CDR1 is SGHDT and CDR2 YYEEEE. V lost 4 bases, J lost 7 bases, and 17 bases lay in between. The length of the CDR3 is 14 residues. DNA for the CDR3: TGTGCCAGCAGCCCGACCGGGGTTCCCAATGAAGCTTTCTTT. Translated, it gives CASSPTGVPNEAFF.

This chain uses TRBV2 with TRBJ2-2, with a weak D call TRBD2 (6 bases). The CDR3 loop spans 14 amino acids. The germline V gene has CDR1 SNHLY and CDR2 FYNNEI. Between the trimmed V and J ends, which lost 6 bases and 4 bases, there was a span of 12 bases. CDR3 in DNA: TGTGCCAGCAGCCCCGGGGGAGCCACCGGGGAGCTGTTTTTT. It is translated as CASSPGGATGELFF.

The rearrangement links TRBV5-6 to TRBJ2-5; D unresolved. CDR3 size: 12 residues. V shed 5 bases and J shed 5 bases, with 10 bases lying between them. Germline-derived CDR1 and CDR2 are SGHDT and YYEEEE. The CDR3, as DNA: TGTGCCAGCAGTCTCGCCGAGGAGACCCAGTACTTC. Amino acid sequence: CASSLAEETQYF. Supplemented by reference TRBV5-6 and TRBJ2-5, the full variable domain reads DAGVTQSPTHLIKTRGQQVTLRCSPKSGHDTVSWYQQALGQGPQFIFQYYEEEERQRGNFPDRFSGHQFPNYSSELNVNALLLGDSALYLCASSLAEETQYFGPGTRLLVL.

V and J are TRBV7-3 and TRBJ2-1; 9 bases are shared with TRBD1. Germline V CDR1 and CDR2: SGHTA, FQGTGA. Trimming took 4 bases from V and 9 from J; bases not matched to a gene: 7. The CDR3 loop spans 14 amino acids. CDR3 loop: CASSSQGAGSEQFF. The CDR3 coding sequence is TGTGCCAGCAGCTCACAGGGGGCAGGTAGTGAGCAGTTCTTC.

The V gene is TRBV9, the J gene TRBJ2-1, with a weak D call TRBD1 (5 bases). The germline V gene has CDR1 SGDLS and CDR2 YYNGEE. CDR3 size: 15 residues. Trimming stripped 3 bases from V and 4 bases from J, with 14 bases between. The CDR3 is CASSADIGIYNEQFF. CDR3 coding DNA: TGTGCCAGCAGCGCGGACATCGGAATTTACAATGAGCAGTTCTTC.

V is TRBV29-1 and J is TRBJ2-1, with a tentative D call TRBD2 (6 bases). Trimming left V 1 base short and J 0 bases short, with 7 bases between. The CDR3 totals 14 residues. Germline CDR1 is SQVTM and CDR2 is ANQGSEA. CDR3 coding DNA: TGCAGCGTTGAAGGGGGGGACTCCTACAATGAGCAGTTCTTC. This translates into CSVEGGDSYNEQFF.

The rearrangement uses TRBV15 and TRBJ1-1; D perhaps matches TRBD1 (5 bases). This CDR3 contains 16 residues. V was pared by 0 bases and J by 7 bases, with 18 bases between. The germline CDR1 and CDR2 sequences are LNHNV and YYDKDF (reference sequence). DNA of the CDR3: TGTGCCACCAGCAGAGATCTCGTGAGGGGAGGTGGTGAAGCTTTCTTT. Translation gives CATSRDLVRGGGEAFF.

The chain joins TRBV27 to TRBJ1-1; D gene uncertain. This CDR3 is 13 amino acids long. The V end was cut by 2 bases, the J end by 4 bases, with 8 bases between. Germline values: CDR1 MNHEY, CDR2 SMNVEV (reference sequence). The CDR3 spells CASSLLGVTEAFF. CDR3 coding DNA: TGTGCCAGCAGTTTACTGGGCGTCACTGAAGCTTTCTTT.

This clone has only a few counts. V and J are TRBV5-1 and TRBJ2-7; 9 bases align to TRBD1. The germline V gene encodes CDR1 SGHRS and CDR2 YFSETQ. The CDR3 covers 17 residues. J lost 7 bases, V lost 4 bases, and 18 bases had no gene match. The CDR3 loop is CASSPGTGLKSYGEQYF. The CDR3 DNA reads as TGCGCCAGCAGCCCCGGGACAGGGTTAAAAAGCTATGGGGAGCAGTACTTC.

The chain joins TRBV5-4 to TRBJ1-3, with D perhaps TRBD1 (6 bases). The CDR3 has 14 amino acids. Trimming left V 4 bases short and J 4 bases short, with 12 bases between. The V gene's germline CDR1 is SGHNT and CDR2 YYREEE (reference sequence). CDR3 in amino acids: CASSTGTYGNTIYF. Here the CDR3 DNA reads TGTGCCAGCAGCACCGGGACATACGGAAACACCATATATTTT.

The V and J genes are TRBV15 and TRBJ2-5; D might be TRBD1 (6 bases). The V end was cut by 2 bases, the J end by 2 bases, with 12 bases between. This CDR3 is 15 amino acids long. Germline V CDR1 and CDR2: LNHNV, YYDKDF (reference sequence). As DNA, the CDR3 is TGTGCCACCAGCAGATTCCGGGACAATCAAGAGACCCAGTACTTC. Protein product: CATSRFRDNQETQYF.

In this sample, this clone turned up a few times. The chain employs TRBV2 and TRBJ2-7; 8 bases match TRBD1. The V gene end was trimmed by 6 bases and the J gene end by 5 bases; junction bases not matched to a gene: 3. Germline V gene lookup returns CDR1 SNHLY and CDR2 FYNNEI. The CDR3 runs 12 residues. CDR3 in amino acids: CASRLDRDEQYF. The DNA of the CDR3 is TGTGCCAGCAGGCTGGACAGGGACGAGCAGTACTTC.